The source of this T cell receptor beta chain is a study of neurological immune-mediated disorders. General study findings and limits: Across subjects, expanded clones had no CDR3 amino acid sequences in common, pointing to private repertoires in all groups.

Deletions cut 4 bases from V and 5 bases from J, with 10 bases between. The CDR3 runs to 13 residues. CDR1 is SGHDN, CDR2 FVKESK, per germline. This clonotype was counted many times. The antigen is unknown. MiXCR, applied by TCRdb to the 5' RACE reads, yields one record per CDR3 protein. The sample contains roughly 65,000 distinct CDR3 sequences, around 5% of which appear only once. This chain uses TRBV14 with TRBJ2-3, with D perhaps TRBD1 or TRBD2 (5 bases each). The sequencing sample was made of PBMCs. The source of this sequence is a human donor with multiple sclerosis. The donor label of this sample is uncertain. DNA for the CDR3: TGTGCCAGCAGCCTCGACAGCGGAGATACGCAGTATTTT. As protein: CASSLDSGDTQYF.